This TCR beta chain is from a study of blood T cell repertoires in COVID-19. Overall study context: T cells, B-cell-depleted T cells, or PBMCs provided the cDNA or gDNA that served as material.

This clone turned up a few times. In the authors' workflow: Estimated nucleated cell counts came from reference gene primer amplification. TCRdb's copy holds only in-frame clones and misses some; the assay was immunoSEQ multiplex PCR. Clonal size and the V and J genes are those of that table, whereas D and trimming came from the DNA. This table holds approximately 230,000 clones, 70% to 85% found once. Germline CDR1 LNHDA, CDR2 SQIVND (reference sequence). The length of the CDR3 is 15 residues. V gave up 0 bases and J gave up 4 bases; unmatched junction bases: 4. The receptor comes from a man older than 75 with acute or convalescent COVID-19. The rearrangement uses TRBV19 and TRBJ1-2, with TRBD1 identical over 8 bases. The specimen sequenced was peripheral blood. The CDR3 here is CASSIDRGTGYGYTF. The CDR3, as DNA: TGTGCCAGTAGTATAGATCGAGGGACAGGCTATGGCTACACCTTC.